The next 29 T cell receptor beta chains were all read from a single sample in a study of patients and donors after allogeneic stem cell transplantation. One entry per CDR3 protein, called by TCRdb with MiXCR from the RT-PCR reads. The table has roughly 230,000 distinct CDR3 sequences, roughly 14% seen once. The sample taken for sequencing was blood, either unsorted or a sorted T cell fraction (not recorded which). The receptor set was obtained from a human donor who was either an allogeneic HSCT recipient or a stem cell or donor lymphocyte infusion donor (not recorded which). It is not recorded whose cells these are; they may come from a transplant donor.

This clonotype was observed many times. The V and J genes are TRBV24-1 and TRBJ1-2, with TRBD1 as a possible D gene (5 bases). The germline gives CDR1 KGHDR, CDR2 SFDVKD. Trimming left V 4 bases short and J 3 bases short, with 8 bases between. The CDR3 runs to 13 residues. DNA of the CDR3: TGTGCCACCAGTGAGATGGGGGACTATGGCTACACCTTC. It codes for CATSEMGDYGYTF.

This sequence joins TRBV7-2 and TRBJ2-2; D perhaps matches TRBD2 (6 bases). Trimming pared 3 bases from V and 4 bases from J, leaving 9 bases between. The V gene's germline CDR1 is SGHTA and CDR2 FQGNSA. The CDR3 runs to 14 residues. The CDR3 nucleotides are TGTGCCAGCAGCTTTGGACTACTCACCGGGGAGCTGTTTTTT. Translating gives CASSFGLLTGELFF. Looking up the rest from reference TRBV7-2 and TRBJ2-2 gives the full variable domain: GAGVSQSPSNKVTEKGKDVELRCDPISGHTALYWYRQSLGQGLEFLIYFQGNSAPDKSGLPSDRFSAERTGGSVSTLTIQRTQQEDSAVYLCASSFGLLTGELFFGEGSRLTVL.

This clonotype was recorded a few times. The chain combines TRBV5-8 with TRBJ2-5, with a possible D match to TRBD1 (6 bases). Per the germline V gene, CDR1 is SGHTS and CDR2 is YDEGEE. The CDR3 consists of 15 residues. The V gene lost 0 bases and the J gene lost 5 bases, with 14 bases spanning the gap. The CDR3 DNA follows: TGTGCCAGCAGCTTGGGGGGCAGGGGTGATGAGACCCAGTACTTC. Amino acids: CASSLGGRGDETQYF.

This clonotype was observed once. This chain connects TRBV6-5 to TRBJ1-6; 9 bases line up with TRBD1. This CDR3 spans 14 amino acids. Trimming took 2 bases from V and 10 from J; bases not matched to a gene: 3. Germline CDR1 and CDR2: MNHEY and SVGAGI. In nucleotides, the CDR3 is TGTGCCAGCAGTTACAAGACAGGGGGGTCACCCCTCCACTTT. Translating gives CASSYKTGGSPLHF.

This clonotype was seen a few times. The J gene is TRBJ2-1, the V gene TRBV29-1; no firm D call. V lost 4 bases and J lost 8, with 18 bases in between. The CDR3 runs to 14 residues. Germline V gene lookup returns CDR1 SQVTM and CDR2 ANQGSEA. Here the CDR3 reads CSVGSQSRQDEQFF. CDR3 DNA sequence: TGCAGCGTTGGGTCCCAATCACGTCAAGATGAGCAGTTCTTC.

The chain has TRBV14 and TRBJ2-1, with D maybe TRBD1 (6 bases). V lost 4 bases and J lost 0, with 13 bases in between. From germline, CDR1 is SGHDN and CDR2 FVKESK. There are 16 residues in the CDR3. This CDR3 is CASSPPGQLSYNEQFF. In DNA form, the CDR3 reads TGTGCCAGCAGCCCGCCGGGACAACTCTCCTACAATGAGCAGTTCTTC.

This clonotype was seen only a few times. This chain connects TRBV7-9 to TRBJ2-1; 12 nucleotides line up with TRBD1. The germline V gene encodes CDR1 SEHNR and CDR2 FQNEAQ (reference sequence). The V segment lost 2 bases and the J segment 6 bases; nucleotides outside the gene matches: 2. CDR3 size: 15 residues. DNA for the CDR3: TGTGCCAGCAGCTTAAGGGACAGGGGGCTCAATGAGCAGTTCTTC. Its translation is CASSLRDRGLNEQFF.

The chain combines TRBV6-2 or TRBV6-3 with TRBJ1-2, with D unresolved. The CDR3 has 11 amino acids. V dropped 5 bases and J dropped 8 bases, with 9 bases sitting between them. CDR1 is MNHEY, CDR2 SVGEGT, per germline. CDR3 loop: CASSGRAGYTF. For the CDR3, the DNA is TGTGCCAGCAGTGGACGCGCAGGCTACACCTTC.

Regarding this clonotype: One end of the junction varies from germline; a read error may be responsible. This chain joins TRBV29-1 and TRBJ1-1, with D perhaps matching TRBD1 (5 bases). Germline CDR1 SQVTM, CDR2 ANQGSEA. The CDR3 sequence is 15 residues long. The CDR3, as DNA: TGCAGCGTTGAAGACAAGTGGGGGAGCTCAATTGAAGCTTCCTTT. Amino acid sequence: CSVEDKWGSSIEASF. Drawing the rest from reference TRBV29-1 and TRBJ1-1, the complete variable domain is SAVISQKPSRDICQRGTSLTIQCQVDSQVTMMFWYRQQPGQSLTLIATANQGSEATYESGFVIDKFPISRPNLTFSTLTVSNMSPEDSSIYLCSVEDKWGSSIEASFGQGTRLTVV.

This clonotype was seen many times. The V call is TRBV5-6, the J call TRBJ2-7, with D possibly TRBD1 on 6 matching bases. V gave up 4 bases and J gave up 6 bases, with 17 bases separating them. CDR1 and CDR2 (germline): SGHDT, YYEEEE. The CDR3 has 14 residues. Written as DNA, the CDR3 is TGTGCCAGCAGCCCGGGCCCAGGGGTGGTCGAGCAGTACTTC. It is translated as CASSPGPGVVEQYF.

This clonotype was counted many times. The chain employs TRBV11-2 and TRBJ2-5; perhaps TRBD1 as D (6 bases). Per germline, CDR1 SGHAT and CDR2 FQNNGV. This CDR3 has 14 residues. The V and J ends lost 5 bases and 1 base respectively, with 11 bases between them. The DNA for the CDR3 is TGTGCCAGCAGCGTACAGGGAATCCAAGAGACCCAGTACTTC. It specifies CASSVQGIQETQYF.

This rearrangement joins TRBV15 to TRBJ2-3, with D possibly TRBD1 on 6 matching bases. The germline CDR1 and CDR2 sequences are LNHNV and YYDKDF (reference sequence). This CDR3 is 15 amino acids long. Deletions cut 3 bases from V and 3 bases from J, with 13 bases between. The CDR3 spells CATSRLGARTDTQYF. CDR3 coding DNA: TGTGCCACCAGCAGGTTGGGGGCTAGAACAGATACGCAGTATTTT. Based on the CDR3 plus reference TRBV15 and TRBJ2-3, the full variable domain is DAMVIQNPRYQVTQFGKPVTLSCSQTLNHNVMYWYQQKSSQAPKLLFHYYDKDFNNEADTPDNFQSRRPNTSFCFLDIRSPGLGDTAMYLCATSRLGARTDTQYFGPGTRLTVL.

The chain links TRBV5-1 to TRBJ2-3; D possibly corresponds to TRBD2 (5 bases). The germline V and J ends were trimmed by 1 base and 5 bases, with 11 bases remaining between them. The CDR3 loop spans 14 amino acids. In germline, CDR1 is SGHRS, CDR2 YFSETQ. This CDR3 is CASSLLGDGDTQYF. CDR3 sequence (DNA): TGCGCCAGCAGCTTGCTCGGGGATGGAGATACGCAGTATTTT. The entire variable domain, with the rest obtained from reference TRBV5-1 and TRBJ2-3, is as follows: KAGVTQTPRYLIKTRGQQVTLSCSPISGHRSVSWYQQTPGQGLQFLFEYFSETQRNKGNFPGRFSGRQFSNSRSEMNVSTLELGDSALYLCASSLLGDGDTQYFGPGTRLTVL.

The V gene is TRBV25-1, the J gene TRBJ2-2; D unclear. Trimming removed 3 bases at V and 5 bases at J, with 13 bases between. The germline V gene encodes CDR1 MGHDK and CDR2 SYGVNS. The CDR3 is 15 amino acids. The CDR3 loop reads CASSDNRVGTGELFF. The CDR3 nucleotides are TGTGCCAGCAGTGATAATCGGGTCGGGACCGGGGAGCTGTTTTTT.

As regards this clonotype: This clone may be a read error of a much larger clone one base away. The chain employs TRBV12-3 or TRBV12-4 and TRBJ2-7; no reliable D call. The CDR3 extends over 11 amino acids. In DNA, the CDR3 is TGTGCCAGCAGTCGGAAGGGCGAGAAGTACTTC. Translating gives CASSRKGEKYF.

The chain carries TRBV20-1 and TRBJ1-2; TRBD1 aligns across 7 bases. The V and J ends lost 2 bases and 1 base, in that order; junction bases with no gene match: 7. CDR1 DFQATT and CDR2 SNEGSKA come from the germline V gene (reference sequence). The CDR3 loop spans 15 amino acids. CDR3 amino acids: CSARHQGGFNYGYTF. The CDR3 region has the DNA TGCAGTGCTAGACACCAAGGGGGCTTTAACTATGGCTACACCTTC.

The gene calls are TRBV6-1 and TRBJ1-2; 12 bases agree with TRBD1. The CDR3 has 16 amino acids. The ends lost 5 bases at V and 8 bases at J; junction bases unmatched: 12. CDR1 and CDR2 (germline): MNHNS, SASEGT. CDR3 DNA sequence: TGTGCCAGCAGTCCCCGGGGGACAGGGGGCGCGTTAGGCTACACCTTC. This encodes CASSPRGTGGALGYTF.

The gene calls are TRBV20-1 and TRBJ2-3; 15 nucleotides line up with TRBD2. The CDR3 runs 15 residues. CDR1 DFQATT and CDR2 SNEGSKA come from the germline V gene (reference sequence). Trimming at V came to 3 bases and at J to 3 bases, leaving 1 base not matched to a gene. CDR3 amino acids: CSARGTSGGTDTQYF. The CDR3 DNA reads as TGCAGTGCTAGGGGGACTAGCGGGGGGACAGATACGCAGTATTTT.

The chain joins TRBV5-1 to TRBJ2-1; 7 nucleotides align to TRBD2. Losses at the gene ends were 4 bases for V and 9 bases for J; bases not matched to a gene: 13. CDR3 length: 15 amino acids. In germline, CDR1 is SGHRS, CDR2 YFSETQ. CDR3 loop: CASSPTVGGSGEQFF. CDR3 nucleotides: TGCGCCAGCAGCCCGACGGTGGGCGGGAGTGGTGAGCAGTTCTTC.

J is TRBJ2-5 and V is TRBV4-2; D is uncertain. The length of the CDR3 is 13 residues. The V gene lost 0 bases and the J gene lost 5 bases, with 7 bases spanning the gap. The germline V gene has CDR1 LGHNA and CDR2 YNFKEQ. Written as DNA, the CDR3 is TGTGCCAGCAGCCAAGATCTTACCGAGACCCAGTACTTC. Protein sequence: CASSQDLTETQYF.

The chain carries TRBV28 and TRBJ2-2, with TRBD2 matching over 8 bases. CDR3 size: 16 residues. In germline, CDR1 is MDHEN, CDR2 SYDVKM. With 5 bases clipped from V and 6 bases from J, the junction kept 11 bases outside the gene matches. The CDR3 nucleotides are TGTGCCAGCAGTACCGCCGGGACTAGACGTTCCGGGGAGCTGTTTTTT. Translation gives CASSTAGTRRSGELFF. Combining the CDR3 with reference TRBV28 and TRBJ2-2 gives the whole variable domain DVKVTQSSRYLVKRTGEKVFLECVQDMDHENMFWYRQDPGLGLRLIYFSYDVKMKEKGDIPEGYSVSREKKERFSLILESASTNQTSMYLCASSTAGTRRSGELFFGEGSRLTVL.

This clonotype was picked up many times. This chain uses TRBV10-3 with TRBJ2-3; 8 bases match TRBD2. The CDR3 runs to 16 residues. The ends lost 5 bases at V and 1 base at J; junction bases unmatched: 8. Looked up from germline, CDR1 is ENHRY and CDR2 is SYGVKD. The CDR3 loop reads CAISNSGGPGTDTQYF. CDR3 nucleotides: TGTGCCATCAGTAACTCGGGAGGGCCGGGCACAGATACGCAGTATTTT.

The CDR3 DNA reads as TGCAGTGCTCCACGGACTAGCGAGGGAGAGACCCAGTACTTC. The encoded protein is CSAPRTSEGETQYF. V and J are TRBV20-1 and TRBJ2-5, with 9 bases that match TRBD2. From germline, CDR1 is DFQATT and CDR2 SNEGSKA (reference sequence). The CDR3 is made up of 14 amino acids. V lost 5 bases, J lost 4 bases, and 8 bases stayed unmatched.

The V call is TRBV5-4, the J call TRBJ2-3; 10 bases line up with TRBD1. This CDR3 is built from 15 residues. Germline CDR1 reads SGHNT; CDR2 reads YYREEE (reference sequence). Losses at the gene ends were 4 bases for V and 5 bases for J; bases not matched to a gene: 7. In DNA, the CDR3 is TGTGCCAGCAGCGAGACAGGGGGCGGGATAGATACGCAGTATTTT. Protein product: CASSETGGGIDTQYF.

The genes are TRBV12-3 or TRBV12-4 and TRBJ1-2; TRBD1 might be the D (6 bases). CDR3 size: 14 residues. Trimming pared 6 bases from V and 8 bases from J, leaving 19 bases between. CDR3 bases: TGTGCCAGCAGCCTAAAGACAGGTTATGGCGGCTACACCTTC. It encodes CASSLKTGYGGYTF.

The V gene is TRBV6-2 or TRBV6-3, the J gene TRBJ2-2, with 7 nucleotides matching TRBD2. V lost 3 bases, J lost 7 bases, and 5 bases stayed unmatched. In germline, CDR1 is MNHEY, CDR2 SVGEGT. CDR3 length: 14 amino acids. This CDR3 is CASSYLAEGGELFF. The CDR3 DNA sequence: TGTGCCAGCAGTTATCTAGCGGAGGGCGGGGAGCTGTTTTTT.

This clonotype has at least ten counts. The chain has TRBV20-1 and TRBJ2-1; D gene unclear. This CDR3 is built from 12 residues. CDR1 and CDR2 from the germline V gene are DFQATT and SNEGSKA (reference sequence). Between the trimmed V and J ends, which lost 5 bases and 1 base, there was a span of 6 bases. CDR3: CSAEASYNEQFF. The CDR3 DNA reads TGCAGTGCTGAGGCATCCTACAATGAGCAGTTCTTC.

The sample holds a few counts of this clonotype. The rearrangement links TRBV6-1 to TRBJ1-5; TRBD1 agrees at 7 bases. The trim removed 10 bases at V and 3 bases at J, leaving 6 bases unmatched. This CDR3 contains 13 residues. Germline V gene lookup returns CDR1 MNHNS and CDR2 SASEGT. The CDR3 nucleotides are TGTGCCACAGGACAGGAGGACAATCAGCCCCAGCATTTT. Its protein product is CATGQEDNQPQHF.

This clonotype was found many times. CDR3 in DNA: TGTGCCAGCAGTTACTCGATGGGCAGGGCAGCTTTCTTT. This translates into CASSYSMGRAAFF. The chain has TRBV6-5 and TRBJ1-1; D is possibly TRBD1 (5 bases). CDR1 is MNHEY, CDR2 SVGAGI, per germline. Trimming stripped 0 bases from V and 10 bases from J, with 12 bases between. CDR3 length: 13 residues.